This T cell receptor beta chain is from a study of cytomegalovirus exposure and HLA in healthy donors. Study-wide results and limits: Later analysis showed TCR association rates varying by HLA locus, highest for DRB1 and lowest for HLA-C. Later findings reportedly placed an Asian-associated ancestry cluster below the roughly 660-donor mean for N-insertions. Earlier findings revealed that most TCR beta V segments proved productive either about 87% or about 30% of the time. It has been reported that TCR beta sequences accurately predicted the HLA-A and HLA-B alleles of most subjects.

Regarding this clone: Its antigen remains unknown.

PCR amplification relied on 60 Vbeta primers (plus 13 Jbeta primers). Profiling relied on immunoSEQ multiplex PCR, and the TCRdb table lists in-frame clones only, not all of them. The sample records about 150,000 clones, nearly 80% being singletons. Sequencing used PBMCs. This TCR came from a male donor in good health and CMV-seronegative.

The CDR3 region is CASSDQGLAGSNTQYF. The DNA for the CDR3 is TGTGCCAGCAGTGACCAGGGGCTAGCGGGGTCCAATACGCAGTATTTT. The V call is TRBV6-4, the J call TRBJ2-3, with 9 bases lining up with TRBD2. There are 16 residues in the CDR3. The V and J ends lost 2 bases and 7 bases, in that order; junction bases with no gene match: 10. From germline, CDR1 is MRHNA and CDR2 SNTAGT.